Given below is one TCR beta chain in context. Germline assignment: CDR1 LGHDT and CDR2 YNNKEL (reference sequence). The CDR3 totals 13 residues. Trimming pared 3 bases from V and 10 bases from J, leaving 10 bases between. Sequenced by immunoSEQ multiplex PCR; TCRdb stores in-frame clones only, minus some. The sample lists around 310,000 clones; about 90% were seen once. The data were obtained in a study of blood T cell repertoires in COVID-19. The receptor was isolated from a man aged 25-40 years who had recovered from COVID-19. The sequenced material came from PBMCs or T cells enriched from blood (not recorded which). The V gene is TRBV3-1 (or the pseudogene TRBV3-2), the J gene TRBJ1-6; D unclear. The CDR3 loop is CASSQRVGSPLHF. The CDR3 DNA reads TGTGCCAGCAGCCAGAGGGTTGGATCACCCCTCCACTTT.